This T cell receptor (beta chain) was profiled in a study of T cell responses to AZD1222 COVID-19 vaccine. The germline gives CDR1 LGHDT, CDR2 YNNKEL (reference sequence). The CDR3 length is 14 residues. The ends were cut back, 3 bases at V and 5 bases at J, with 12 bases in the middle. The protocol was immunoSEQ multiplex PCR, while the TCRdb copy is restricted to in-frame clones and leaves out a portion. The sample consists of 85,000 to 130,000 clones, roughly 86% of them appearing once. Sequencing used peripheral blood, obtained 28 days after the second dose of the MenACWY control vaccine. The genes are TRBV3-1 (or the pseudogene TRBV3-2) and TRBJ2-3; D gene unclear. The TCR comes from an adult who received the MenACWY meningococcal vaccine as a control. The CDR3 region is CASSQIGSKDTQYF. The CDR3 nucleotides are TGTGCCAGCAGCCAGATTGGAAGTAAAGATACGCAGTATTTT.